The TCR beta chain described here comes from a study of shared clonotypes between healthy human individuals. Whole-study results and caveats: Among the subsets, naive ones generally showed larger estimated richness than memory ones. The sharing of 4.5% to 5.5% of naive CD4 clonotypes was seen across a handful of donors.

Trimming removed 3 bases at V and 0 bases at J, with 15 bases between. The V gene's germline CDR1 is MNHEY and CDR2 SMNVEV (reference sequence). This CDR3 is built from 17 residues. TCRdb's table, derived via immunoSEQ multiplex PCR, lists solely in-frame clones and lacks some. The sample contains some 2 million clones, about 94% of which appear only once. Note on this clone: Its target is unknown.

Only CD45RO-negative cells positively selected for CCR7 counted as naive CD8 cells, so terminally differentiated effector memory CD45RA+ cells were excluded. This sequence joins TRBV27 and TRBJ1-3; D remains unclear. The receptor's source is a young man in good health. The source material was naive CD8+ T cells sorted from blood. Here the CDR3 reads CASSLDPPEGSGNTIYF. In DNA, the CDR3 is TGTGCCAGCAGTTTGGACCCCCCAGAAGGCTCTGGAAACACCATATATTTT.